Sequencing of this T cell receptor (beta chain) was carried out in a study of tumor-infiltrating lymphocytes in oesophageal squamous cell carcinoma. This clonotype was detected a few times. TCRdb analysed the PCR reads with MiXCR anew, one entry per CDR3 protein. The sample contains around 21,000 distinct CDR3 sequences, over 40% of which appear only once. The receptor comes from a male donor with esophageal squamous cell carcinoma. The material sequenced was normal esophageal tissue next to the tumor.

CDR3 sequence reads: CASSLAGGPYEQYF. Written as DNA, the CDR3 is TGTGCCAGCAGCTTAGCGGGAGGGCCTTACGAGCAGTACTTC. J is TRBJ2-6 and V is TRBV7-2; 7 bases agree with TRBD2. TRBJ2-7 explains the end of the DNA better; the J call may be wrong. This CDR3 region has 14 residues. In germline, CDR1 is SGHTA, CDR2 FQGNSA.